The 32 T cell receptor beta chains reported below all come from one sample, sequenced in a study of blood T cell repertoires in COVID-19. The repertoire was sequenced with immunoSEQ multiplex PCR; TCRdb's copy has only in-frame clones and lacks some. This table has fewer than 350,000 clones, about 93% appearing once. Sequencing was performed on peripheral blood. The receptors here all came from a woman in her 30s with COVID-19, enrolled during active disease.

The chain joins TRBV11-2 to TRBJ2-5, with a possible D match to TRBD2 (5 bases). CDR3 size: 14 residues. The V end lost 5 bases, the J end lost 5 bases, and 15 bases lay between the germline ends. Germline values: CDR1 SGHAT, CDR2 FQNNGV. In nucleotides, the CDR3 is TGTGCCAGCAGCCCCACTCCGCGGGTGGAGACCCAGTACTTC. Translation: CASSPTPRVETQYF.

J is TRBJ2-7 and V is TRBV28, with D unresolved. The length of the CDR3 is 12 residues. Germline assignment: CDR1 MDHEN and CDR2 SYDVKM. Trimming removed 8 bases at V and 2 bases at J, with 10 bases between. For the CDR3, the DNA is TGTGCCAGCGGCGACTTCACCTACGAGCAGTACTTC. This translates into CASGDFTYEQYF.

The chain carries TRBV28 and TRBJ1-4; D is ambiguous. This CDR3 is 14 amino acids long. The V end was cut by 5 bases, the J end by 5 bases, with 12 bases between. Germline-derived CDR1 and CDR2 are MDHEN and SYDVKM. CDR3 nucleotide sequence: TGTGCCAGCAGTATCATACAGAGCAATGAAAAACTGTTTTTT. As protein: CASSIIQSNEKLFF.

The CDR3 coding sequence is TGTGCCAGCAGTGTTAACTCTGGAAACACCATATATTTT. Protein product: CASSVNSGNTIYF. The genes are TRBV6-4 and TRBJ1-3; D gene ambiguous. Trimming removed 4 bases at V and 0 bases at J, with 4 bases between. The CDR3 covers 13 residues. Germline assignment: CDR1 MRHNA and CDR2 SNTAGT.

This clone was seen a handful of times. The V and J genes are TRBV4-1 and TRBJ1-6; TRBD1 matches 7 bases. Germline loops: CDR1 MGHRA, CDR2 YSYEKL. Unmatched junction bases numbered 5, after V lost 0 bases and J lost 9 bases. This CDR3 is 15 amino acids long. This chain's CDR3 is CASSQDGTVFSPLHF. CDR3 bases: TGCGCCAGCAGCCAAGACGGGACAGTATTTTCACCCCTCCACTTT.

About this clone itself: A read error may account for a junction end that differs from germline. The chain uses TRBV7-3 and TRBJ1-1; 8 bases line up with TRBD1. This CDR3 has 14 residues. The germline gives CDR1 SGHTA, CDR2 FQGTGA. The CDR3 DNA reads TGTGCCAGCAGCCTTACGAACCAGGGGGCTGAGGCTTTCTTT. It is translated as CASSLTNQGAEAFF.

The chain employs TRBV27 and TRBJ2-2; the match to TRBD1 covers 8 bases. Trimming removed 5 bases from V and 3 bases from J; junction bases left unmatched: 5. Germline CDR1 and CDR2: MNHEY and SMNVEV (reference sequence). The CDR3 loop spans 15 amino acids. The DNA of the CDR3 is TGTGCCAGCAGTCTCCGACAGGGGTACACCGGGGAGCTGTTTTTT. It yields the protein CASSLRQGYTGELFF.

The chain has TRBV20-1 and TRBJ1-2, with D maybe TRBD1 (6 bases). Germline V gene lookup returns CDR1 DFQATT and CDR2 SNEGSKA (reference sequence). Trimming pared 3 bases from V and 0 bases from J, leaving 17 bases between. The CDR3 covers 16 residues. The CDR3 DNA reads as TGCAGTGCTAGTCAAACCGGGACAACTCCTAACTATGGCTACACCTTC. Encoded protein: CSASQTGTTPNYGYTF.

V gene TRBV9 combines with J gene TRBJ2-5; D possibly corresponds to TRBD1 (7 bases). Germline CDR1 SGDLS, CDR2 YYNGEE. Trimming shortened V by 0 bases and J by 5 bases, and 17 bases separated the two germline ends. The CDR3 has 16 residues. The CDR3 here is CASSVAPGGSRETQYF. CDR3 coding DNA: TGTGCCAGCAGCGTAGCCCCAGGGGGGTCAAGGGAGACCCAGTACTTC.

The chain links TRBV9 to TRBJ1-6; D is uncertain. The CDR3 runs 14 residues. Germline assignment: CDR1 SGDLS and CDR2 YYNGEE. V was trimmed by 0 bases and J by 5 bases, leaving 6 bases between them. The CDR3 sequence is CASSVVGDNSPLHF. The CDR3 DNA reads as TGTGCCAGCAGCGTAGTGGGAGATAATTCACCCCTCCACTTT.

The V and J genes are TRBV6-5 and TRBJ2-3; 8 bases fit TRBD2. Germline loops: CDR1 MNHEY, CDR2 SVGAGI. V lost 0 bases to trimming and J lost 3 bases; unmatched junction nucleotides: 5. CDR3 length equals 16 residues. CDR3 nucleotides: TGTGCCAGCAGTTACTCGATACTAGCGGCTACAGATACGCAGTATTTT. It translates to CASSYSILAATDTQYF.

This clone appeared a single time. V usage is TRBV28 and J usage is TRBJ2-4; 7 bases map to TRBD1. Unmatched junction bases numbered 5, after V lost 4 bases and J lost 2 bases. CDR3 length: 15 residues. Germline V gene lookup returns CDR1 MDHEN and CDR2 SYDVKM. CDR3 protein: CASSSGGETKNIQYF. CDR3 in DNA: TGTGCCAGCAGTTCAGGGGGAGAAACCAAAAACATTCAGTACTTC.

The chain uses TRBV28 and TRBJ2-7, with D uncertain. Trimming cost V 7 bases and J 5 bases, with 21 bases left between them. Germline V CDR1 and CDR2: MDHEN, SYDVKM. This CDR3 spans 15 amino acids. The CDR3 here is CASTLRSVPLNEQYF. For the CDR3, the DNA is TGTGCCAGCACCTTAAGGAGCGTCCCTTTGAACGAGCAGTACTTC.

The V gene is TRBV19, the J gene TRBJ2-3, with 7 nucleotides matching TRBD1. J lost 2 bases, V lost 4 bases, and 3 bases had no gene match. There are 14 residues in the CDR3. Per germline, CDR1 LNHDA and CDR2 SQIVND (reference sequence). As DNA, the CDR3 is TGTGCCAGTAGTACAGGGGGTATCACAGATACGCAGTATTTT. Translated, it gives CASSTGGITDTQYF.

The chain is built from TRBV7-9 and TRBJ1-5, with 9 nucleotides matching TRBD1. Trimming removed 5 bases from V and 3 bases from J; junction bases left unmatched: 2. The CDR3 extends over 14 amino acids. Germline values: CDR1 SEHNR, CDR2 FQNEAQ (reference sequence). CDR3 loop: CASSGDRANQPQHF. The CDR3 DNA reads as TGTGCCAGCAGCGGGGACAGGGCCAATCAGCCCCAGCATTTT. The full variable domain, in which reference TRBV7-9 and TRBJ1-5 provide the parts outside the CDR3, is DTGVSQNPRHKITKRGQNVTFRCDPISEHNRLYWYRQTLGQGPEFLTYFQNEAQLEKSRLLSDRFSAERPKGSFSTLEIQRTEQGDSAMYLCASSGDRANQPQHFGDGTRLSIL.

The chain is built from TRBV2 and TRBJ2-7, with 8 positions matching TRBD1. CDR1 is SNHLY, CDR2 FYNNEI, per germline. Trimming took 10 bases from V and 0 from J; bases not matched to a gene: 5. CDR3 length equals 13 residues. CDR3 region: CATVDRDSYEQYF. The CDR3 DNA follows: TGTGCCACCGTGGACAGGGACTCCTACGAGCAGTACTTC.

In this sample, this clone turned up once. This CDR3 is CASSPGQGTYEQYF. CDR3 nucleotides: TGTGCCAGCAGTCCAGGACAGGGGACCTACGAGCAGTACTTC. This sequence joins TRBV6-5 and TRBJ2-7; TRBD1 matches 9 bases. The CDR3 spans 14 residues. Looked up from germline, CDR1 is MNHEY and CDR2 is SVGAGI. V trimming: 5 bases; J trimming: 2 bases; junction bases outside the gene matches: 4.

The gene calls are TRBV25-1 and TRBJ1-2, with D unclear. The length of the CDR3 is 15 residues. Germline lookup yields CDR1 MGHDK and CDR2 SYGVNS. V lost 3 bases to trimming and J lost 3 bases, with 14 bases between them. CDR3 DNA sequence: TGTGCCAGCAGTGACCGGGATGCGGGGTACTATGGCTACACCTTC. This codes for CASSDRDAGYYGYTF.

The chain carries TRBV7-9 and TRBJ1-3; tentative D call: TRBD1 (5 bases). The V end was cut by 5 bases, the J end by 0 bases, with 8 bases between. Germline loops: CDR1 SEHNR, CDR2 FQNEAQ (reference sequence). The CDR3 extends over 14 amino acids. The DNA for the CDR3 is TGTGCCAGCAGCCCAGACAGCTCTGGAAACACCATATATTTT. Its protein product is CASSPDSSGNTIYF.

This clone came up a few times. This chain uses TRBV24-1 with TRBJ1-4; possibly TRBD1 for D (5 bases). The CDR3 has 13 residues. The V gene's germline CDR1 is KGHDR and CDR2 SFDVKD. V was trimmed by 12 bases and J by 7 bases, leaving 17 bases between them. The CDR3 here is CAPQTGGGEKLFF. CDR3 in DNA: TGTGCCCCTCAAACCGGGGGGGGTGAAAAACTGTTTTTT.

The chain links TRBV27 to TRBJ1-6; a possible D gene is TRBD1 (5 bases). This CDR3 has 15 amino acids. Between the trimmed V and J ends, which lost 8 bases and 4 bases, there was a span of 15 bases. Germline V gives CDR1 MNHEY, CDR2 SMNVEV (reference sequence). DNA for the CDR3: TGTGCCAGCGGTATACCAGACAGTTATAATTCACCCCTCCACTTT. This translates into CASGIPDSYNSPLHF.

The CDR3 spells CASSAGTTNTGELFF. The CDR3 nucleotides read TGTGCCAGTAGTGCCGGGACTACGAACACCGGGGAGCTGTTTTTT. The chain is built from TRBV19 and TRBJ2-2, with 7 bases lining up with TRBD2. The length of the CDR3 is 15 residues. J was trimmed by 0 bases and V by 5 bases; bases with no gene match: 3. Germline V lookup: CDR1 LNHDA, CDR2 SQIVND (reference sequence).

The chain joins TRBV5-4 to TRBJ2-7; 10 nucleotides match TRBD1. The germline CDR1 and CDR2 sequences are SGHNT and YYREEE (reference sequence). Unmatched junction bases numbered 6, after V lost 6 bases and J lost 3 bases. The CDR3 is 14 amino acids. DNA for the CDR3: TGTGCCAGCACACCGCGGGACAGGGGCTACGAGCAGTACTTC. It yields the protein CASTPRDRGYEQYF. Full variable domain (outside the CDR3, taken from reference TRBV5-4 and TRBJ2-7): ETGVTQSPTHLIKTRGQQVTLRCSSQSGHNTVSWYQQALGQGPQFIFQYYREEENGRGNFPPRFSGLQFPNYSSELNVNALELDDSALYLCASTPRDRGYEQYFGPGTRLTVT.

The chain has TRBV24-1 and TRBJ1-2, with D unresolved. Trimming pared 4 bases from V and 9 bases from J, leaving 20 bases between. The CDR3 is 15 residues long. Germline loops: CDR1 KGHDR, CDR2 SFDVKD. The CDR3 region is CATSDPTSGGSSYTF. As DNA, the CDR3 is TGTGCCACCAGTGACCCGACATCGGGAGGCTCTAGCTACACCTTC.

The CDR3 region is CASSLIAGTNNEQFF. CDR3 bases: TGTGCCAGCAGCTTAATCGCCGGGACTAATAATGAGCAGTTCTTC. The J gene is TRBJ2-1, the V gene TRBV7-6; TRBD2 matches at 7 bases. After removal of 2 bases from V and 7 bases from J, the junction contained 8 bases not matched to a gene. Germline V gene lookup returns CDR1 SGHVS and CDR2 FNYEAQ. The CDR3 is made up of 15 amino acids.

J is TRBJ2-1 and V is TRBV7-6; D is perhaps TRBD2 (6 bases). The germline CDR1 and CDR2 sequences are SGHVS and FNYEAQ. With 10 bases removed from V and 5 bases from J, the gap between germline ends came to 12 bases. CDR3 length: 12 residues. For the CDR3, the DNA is TGTGCCATATCATCGGGGGACAATGAGCAGTTCTTC. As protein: CAISSGDNEQFF.

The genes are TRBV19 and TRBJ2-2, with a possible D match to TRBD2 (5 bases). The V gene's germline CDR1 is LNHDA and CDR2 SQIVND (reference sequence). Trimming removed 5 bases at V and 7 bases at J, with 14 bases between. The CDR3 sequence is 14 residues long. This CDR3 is CASSLAPRGGELFF. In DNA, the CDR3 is TGTGCCAGTAGTTTGGCTCCCCGGGGCGGGGAGCTGTTTTTT.

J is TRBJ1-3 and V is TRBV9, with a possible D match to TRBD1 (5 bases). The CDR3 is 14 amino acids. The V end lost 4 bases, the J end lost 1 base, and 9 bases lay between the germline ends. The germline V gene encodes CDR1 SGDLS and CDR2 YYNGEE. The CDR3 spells CASSSGTSGNTIYF. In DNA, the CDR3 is TGTGCCAGCAGCTCCGGGACTTCTGGAAACACCATATATTTT.

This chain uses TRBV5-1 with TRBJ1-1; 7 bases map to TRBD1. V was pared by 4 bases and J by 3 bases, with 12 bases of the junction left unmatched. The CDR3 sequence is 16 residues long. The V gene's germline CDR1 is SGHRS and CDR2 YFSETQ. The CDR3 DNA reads TGCGCCAGCAGCGCGCAGGGGGGCCAGGTTGACACTGAAGCTTTCTTT. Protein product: CASSAQGGQVDTEAFF.

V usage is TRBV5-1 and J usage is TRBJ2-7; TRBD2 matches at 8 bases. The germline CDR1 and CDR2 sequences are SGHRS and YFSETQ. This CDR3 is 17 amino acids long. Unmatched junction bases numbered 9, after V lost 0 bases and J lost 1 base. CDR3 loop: CASSLESAASGSYEQYF. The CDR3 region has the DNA TGCGCCAGCAGCTTGGAATCGGCAGCTAGCGGGTCCTACGAGCAGTACTTC.

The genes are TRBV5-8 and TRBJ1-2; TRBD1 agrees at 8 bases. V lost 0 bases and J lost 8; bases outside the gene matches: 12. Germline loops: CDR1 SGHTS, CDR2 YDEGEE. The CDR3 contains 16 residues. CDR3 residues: CASSLGDRGSLEGYTF. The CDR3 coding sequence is TGTGCCAGCAGCTTGGGTGACAGGGGTTCACTAGAGGGCTACACCTTC. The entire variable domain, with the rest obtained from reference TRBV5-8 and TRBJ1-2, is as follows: EAGVTQSPTHLIKTRGQQATLRCSPISGHTSVYWYQQALGLGLQFLLWYDEGEERNRGNFPPRFSGRQFPNYSSELNVNALELEDSALYLCASSLGDRGSLEGYTFGSGTRLTVV.

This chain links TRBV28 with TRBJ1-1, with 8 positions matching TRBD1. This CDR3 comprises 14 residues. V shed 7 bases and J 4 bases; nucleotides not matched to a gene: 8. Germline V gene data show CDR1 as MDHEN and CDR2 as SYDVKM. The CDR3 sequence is CASTPGGMGTEAFF. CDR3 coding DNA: TGTGCCAGCACCCCAGGGGGCATGGGCACTGAAGCTTTCTTT.